Sequencing of this T cell receptor (beta chain) was carried out in a study of OX40 agonist ivuxolimab in advanced cancers. V lost 3 bases to trimming and J lost 8 bases; unmatched junction nucleotides: 8. This CDR3 comprises 16 residues. Germline CDR1 and CDR2: SGHTA and FQGNSA. Sequencing was performed with immunoSEQ multiplex PCR; in TCRdb, only in-frame clones are kept and a portion is missing. The profile shows tens of thousands of clones, 65% to 90% of them singletons. The sequenced sample was CD4+ or CD8+ T cells sorted from blood, obtained in a trial of the OX40 agonist ivuxolimab. The clonotype comes from an adult with an advanced solid tumor such as melanoma, head and neck, liver or kidney cancer. The chain employs TRBV7-2 and TRBJ2-1; 12 nucleotides match TRBD2. For the CDR3, the DNA is TGTGCCAGCAGCTTCTCTCTAGCGGGGGGGTTCCATGAGCAGTTCTTC. Protein sequence: CASSFSLAGGFHEQFF.